This T cell receptor (beta chain) was observed in a study of blood T cell repertoires in COVID-19. Turning to the study itself: The United States, Italy and Spain supplied acute and convalescent COVID-19 samples. Nucleic acid was either cDNA or gDNA, and it came from T cells, B-cell-depleted T cells, or PBMCs.

Germline loops: CDR1 SQVTM, CDR2 ANQGSEA. The ends lost 6 bases at V and 9 bases at J; junction bases unmatched: 11. This CDR3 is 14 amino acids long. Generated by immunoSEQ multiplex PCR, the TCRdb table keeps only in-frame clones and is missing some. The sample contains 250,000 to 400,000 clones, 90% of which appear only once. This clone was detected a few times. Sequenced material: peripheral blood. This receptor was obtained from a woman in her 30s with COVID-19, enrolled during active disease. This sequence joins TRBV29-1 and TRBJ2-1, with 10 bases identical to TRBD2. Written as DNA, the CDR3 is TGCAGCGTACGAGTCCCGGGACTAGCGATTGAGCAGTTCTTC. Translating it yields CSVRVPGLAIEQFF.